This entry lists 30 T cell receptor beta chains sequenced from one sample in a study of T cell changes during pregnancy in multiple sclerosis. Method: immunoSEQ multiplex PCR; TCRdb's copy keeps in-frame clones and lacks some. Among fewer than 75,000 clones listed, roughly 92% were seen once. The material was peripheral blood, obtained in the second trimester of pregnancy. The receptor source for this set is a female donor with multiple sclerosis, enrolled in a pregnancy study.

This chain uses TRBV7-2 with TRBJ2-7, with 8 bases fitting TRBD1. The CDR3 sequence is 13 residues long. Germline trimming cut 5 bases from V and 7 bases from J; bases unmatched to any gene: 7. Germline V gives CDR1 SGHTA, CDR2 FQGNSA. The CDR3 coding sequence is TGTGCCAGCAGCACTACTCAGGGGGCTGAGCAGTACTTC. Translating it yields CASSTTQGAEQYF.

The chain employs TRBV7-8 and TRBJ2-1, with D perhaps matching TRBD2 (5 bases). The CDR3 spans 18 residues. V lost 1 base, J lost 0 bases, and 16 bases lay in between. Germline lookup yields CDR1 SGHVS and CDR2 FQNEAQ. The CDR3 nucleotides are TGTGCCAGCAGCTTAGTTCCCCCAGCGGAGCTCTCCTACAATGAGCAGTTCTTC. Protein product: CASSLVPPAELSYNEQFF.

The chain is built from TRBV7-2 and TRBJ1-1, with 7 bases matching TRBD1. The CDR3 runs to 12 residues. V shed 5 bases and J 6 bases; nucleotides not matched to a gene: 3. Germline-derived CDR1 and CDR2 are SGHTA and FQGNSA. The CDR3 loop reads CASSQTGAEAFF. The CDR3 nucleotides are TGTGCCAGCAGCCAAACAGGGGCTGAAGCTTTCTTT.

The chain is built from TRBV6-6 and TRBJ2-1; the match to TRBD1 covers 10 bases. V shed 6 bases, J shed 6 bases, and the junction held 11 bases outside the gene matches. Per germline, CDR1 MNHNY and CDR2 SVGAGI (reference sequence). This CDR3 is 16 amino acids long. The CDR3 sequence: CASSSGTGDWGNEQFF. CDR3 DNA sequence: TGTGCCAGCAGCTCCGGGACAGGGGATTGGGGCAATGAGCAGTTCTTC.

The rearrangement joins TRBV27 to TRBJ2-7; the match to TRBD1 covers 8 bases. The V and J ends lost 4 bases and 5 bases, in that order; junction bases with no gene match: 7. CDR3 length equals 14 residues. Germline CDR1 MNHEY, CDR2 SMNVEV (reference sequence). CDR3 amino acids: CASSWITTGDEQYF. CDR3 coding DNA: TGTGCCAGCAGTTGGATTACGACAGGGGACGAGCAGTACTTC.

The rearrangement joins TRBV5-1 to TRBJ2-2, with D possibly being TRBD2 (5 bases). V was shortened by 0 bases and J by 0 bases, with 9 bases between the two germline ends. The CDR3 covers 16 residues. CDR1 SGHRS and CDR2 YFSETQ come from the germline V gene. This CDR3 is CASSLDRRSNTGELFF. The CDR3 coding sequence is TGCGCCAGCAGCTTGGATAGGAGGTCGAACACCGGGGAGCTGTTTTTT.

The gene calls are TRBV2 and TRBJ2-7, with D possibly TRBD2 on 6 matching bases. Between the trimmed V and J ends, which lost 10 bases and 2 bases, there was a span of 18 bases. The CDR3 is 14 amino acids. Germline V gives CDR1 SNHLY, CDR2 FYNNEI. The CDR3 bases are TGTGCCACCGAACTAGCCTCCCATCCCTACGAGCAGTACTTC. Translating it yields CATELASHPYEQYF.

The genes are TRBV2 and TRBJ1-1; 8 bases map to TRBD1. Germline CDR1 and CDR2: SNHLY and FYNNEI. The CDR3 covers 13 residues. The V segment lost 7 bases and the J segment 3 bases; nucleotides outside the gene matches: 4. CDR3 DNA: TGTGCCAGCACTGGGACAGGCCACACTGAAGCTTTCTTT. This gives the protein CASTGTGHTEAFF.

The chain has TRBV29-1 and TRBJ2-5; TRBD2 agrees at 15 bases. The CDR3 loop spans 14 amino acids. With V trimmed by 6 bases and J by 5 bases, 4 bases remained unmatched. Germline V gene lookup returns CDR1 SQVTM and CDR2 ANQGSEA. The CDR3 here is CSVGLAGGQETQYF. The DNA for the CDR3 is TGCAGCGTAGGACTAGCGGGAGGGCAGGAGACCCAGTACTTC.

This clone was counted only a few times. The chain joins TRBV30 to TRBJ1-1, with a possible D match to TRBD1 (6 bases). V lost 4 bases, J lost 2 bases, and 8 bases lay in between. CDR1 is GTSNPN and CDR2 is SVGIG in the germline V gene (reference sequence). The CDR3 loop spans 12 amino acids. Here the CDR3 reads CAWNRANTEAFF. The CDR3 DNA sequence: TGTGCCTGGAACAGGGCCAACACTGAAGCTTTCTTT.

The V and J genes are TRBV29-1 and TRBJ1-2; a possible D gene is TRBD1 (5 bases). Germline V lookup: CDR1 SQVTM, CDR2 ANQGSEA. This CDR3 is 16 amino acids long. The germline V and J ends were trimmed by 4 bases and 4 bases, with 22 bases remaining between them. The CDR3 region has the DNA TGCAGCGTTGGTGGGGGGACGGACCCAGGGCGCTATGGCTACACCTTC. This encodes CSVGGGTDPGRYGYTF.

V gene TRBV6-1 combines with J gene TRBJ1-2, with a possible D match to TRBD1 (5 bases). The CDR3 sequence is 12 residues long. Germline loops: CDR1 MNHNS, CDR2 SASEGT. V was trimmed by 3 bases and J by 7 bases, leaving 9 bases between them. CDR3 region: CASSDRARGYTF. CDR3 DNA: TGTGCCAGCAGTGACAGGGCACGTGGCTACACCTTC.

The genes are TRBV4-3 and TRBJ2-7; maybe TRBD2 (5 bases). V shed 3 bases and J shed 5 bases, with 11 bases lying between them. This CDR3 comprises 13 residues. CDR1 and CDR2 (germline): LGHNA, YSLEER. CDR3: CASSQGRGNEQYF. The DNA for the CDR3 is TGCGCCAGCAGCCAGGGTCGGGGAAACGAGCAGTACTTC.

The V and J genes are TRBV7-2 and TRBJ2-3; unclear D gene. Between the trimmed V and J ends, which lost 6 bases and 2 bases, there was a span of 12 bases. The CDR3 runs 14 residues. Germline assignment: CDR1 SGHTA and CDR2 FQGNSA. The CDR3 coding sequence is TGTGCCAGCAGTTGGTTCGAGTTCACAGATACGCAGTATTTT. Its protein is CASSWFEFTDTQYF. Full variable domain (missing parts from reference TRBV7-2 and TRBJ2-3): GAGVSQSPSNKVTEKGKDVELRCDPISGHTALYWYRQSLGQGLEFLIYFQGNSAPDKSGLPSDRFSAERTGGSVSTLTIQRTQQEDSAVYLCASSWFEFTDTQYFGPGTRLTVL.

J is TRBJ2-7 and V is TRBV27, with D perhaps matching TRBD1 (6 bases). V lost 5 bases and J lost 7, with 21 bases in between. CDR1 and CDR2 (germline): MNHEY, SMNVEV (reference sequence). The CDR3 totals 15 residues. The CDR3, as DNA: TGTGCCAGCAGTCCCAAGCCGACAGGCGAATGGGAGCAGTACTTC. This sequence encodes CASSPKPTGEWEQYF.

Regarding this clone: This specimen includes other DNA sequences encoding the same CDR3. This chain joins TRBV19 and TRBJ2-7, with D tentatively TRBD2 (6 bases). The CDR3 sequence is 14 residues long. Germline V CDR1 and CDR2: LNHDA, SQIVND (reference sequence). V shed 5 bases and J shed 4 bases, with 15 bases lying between them. In DNA, the CDR3 is TGTGCCAGTAGTCTCACCGGAGGGCCGTACGAGCAGTACTTC. This translates into CASSLTGGPYEQYF.

J is TRBJ1-5 and V is TRBV9, with TRBD1 matching over 8 bases. The germline gives CDR1 SGDLS, CDR2 YYNGEE. The CDR3 has 13 residues. V gave up 4 bases and J gave up 5 bases; unmatched junction bases: 2. The CDR3 DNA reads as TGTGCCAGCAGCCCAGGGGGCGATCAGCCCCAGCATTTT. This sequence encodes CASSPGGDQPQHF.

This clone was detected once. At one boundary the junction diverges from the germline segment, which might be a read error. CDR3: CASSVARVILDF. DNA of the CDR3: TGTGCCAGCAGCGTAGCTCGAGTTATTCTGGACTTC. V usage is TRBV9 and J usage is TRBJ2-7; D unresolved. This CDR3 region has 12 residues. The germline CDR1 and CDR2 sequences are SGDLS and YYNGEE. Supplemented by reference TRBV9 and TRBJ2-7, the full variable domain reads DSGVTQTPKHLITATGQRVTLRCSPRSGDLSVYWYQQSLDQGLQFLIQYYNGEERAKGNILERFSAQQFPDLHSELNLSSLELGDSALYFCASSVARVILDFGPGTRLTVT.

This clone has a single count. This chain connects TRBV5-1 to TRBJ1-5; possible D gene TRBD1, 6 bases. V was pared by 4 bases and J by 6 bases, with 17 bases between. This CDR3 has 15 residues. CDR1 is SGHRS and CDR2 is YFSETQ in the germline V gene. DNA of the CDR3: TGCGCCAGCAGCCCCCTCCCAGGGGTCAGTCAGCCCCAGCATTTT. Translated: CASSPLPGVSQPQHF.

The rearrangement joins TRBV30 to TRBJ1-3, with D possibly being TRBD1 (5 bases). Germline loops: CDR1 GTSNPN, CDR2 SVGIG (reference sequence). V lost 5 bases to trimming and J lost 0 bases, with 8 bases between them. The CDR3 runs 13 residues. CDR3 bases: TGTGCCTGGGACAGCTTCTCTGGAAACACCATATATTTT. Protein: CAWDSFSGNTIYF.

The rearrangement uses TRBV6-4 and TRBJ1-2, with 7 bases fitting TRBD1. Trimming cost V 6 bases and J 8 bases; bases outside gene matches: 15. The CDR3 has 15 residues. CDR1 is MRHNA and CDR2 is SNTAGT in the germline V gene. The CDR3 spells CASRPSDRALWGYTF. The CDR3 DNA reads as TGTGCCAGCAGACCCAGCGACAGGGCCCTTTGGGGCTACACCTTC.

CDR3 sequence: CASRQGLEPQHF. CDR3 in DNA: TGTGCCAGCAGACAGGGATTGGAGCCCCAGCATTTT. The rearrangement joins TRBV2 to TRBJ1-5; a possible D gene is TRBD1 (6 bases). Trimming shortened V by 6 bases and J by 8 bases, and 11 bases separated the two germline ends. The germline CDR1 and CDR2 sequences are SNHLY and FYNNEI. The CDR3 runs to 12 residues.

The rearrangement uses TRBV25-1 and TRBJ2-7; 7 positions agree with TRBD2. The CDR3 spans 17 residues. The J segment lost 5 bases and the V segment lost 1 base, leaving 14 bases of the junction unmatched. CDR1 is MGHDK, CDR2 SYGVNS, per germline. The CDR3: CASSELPGTPRGDEQYF. The CDR3 nucleotides are TGTGCCAGCAGTGAATTACCGGGGACGCCCCGGGGGGACGAGCAGTACTTC.

V and J are TRBV5-1 and TRBJ1-1; TRBD1 is a possible D gene (6 bases). Trimming stripped 0 bases from V and 0 bases from J, with 12 bases between. The CDR3 sequence is 16 residues long. The germline V gene has CDR1 SGHRS and CDR2 YFSETQ. CDR3 nucleotide sequence: TGCGCCAGCAGCTTGGACAGGGCGGTGGTGAACACTGAAGCTTTCTTT. Its protein is CASSLDRAVVNTEAFF. Variable domain in full (rest from reference TRBV5-1 and TRBJ1-1): KAGVTQTPRYLIKTRGQQVTLSCSPISGHRSVSWYQQTPGQGLQFLFEYFSETQRNKGNFPGRFSGRQFSNSRSEMNVSTLELGDSALYLCASSLDRAVVNTEAFFGQGTRLTVV.

The rearrangement uses TRBV7-9 and TRBJ2-2, with TRBD2 matching 13 bases. The CDR3 is 15 residues long. V was clipped by 5 bases and J by 8 bases; unmatched bases: 5. Looked up from germline, CDR1 is SEHNR and CDR2 is FQNEAQ (reference sequence). The CDR3 here is CASSPGLAGVGELFF. Here the CDR3 DNA reads TGTGCCAGCAGCCCCGGACTAGCGGGAGTAGGGGAGCTGTTTTTT.

The chain recombines TRBV13 with TRBJ2-1; possible D gene TRBD2, 6 bases. The length of the CDR3 is 15 residues. Germline V lookup: CDR1 PRHDT, CDR2 FYEKMQ (reference sequence). Trimming left V 0 bases short and J 5 bases short, with 11 bases between. CDR3 protein: CASSLGDSGNNEQFF. DNA of the CDR3: TGTGCCAGCAGCTTAGGCGATAGCGGAAACAATGAGCAGTTCTTC. Looking up the rest from reference TRBV13 and TRBJ2-1 gives the full variable domain: AAGVIQSPRHLIKEKRETATLKCYPIPRHDTVYWYQQGPGQDPQFLISFYEKMQSDKGSIPDRFSAQQFSDYHSELNMSSLELGDSALYFCASSLGDSGNNEQFFGPGTRLTVL.

The chain has TRBV9 and TRBJ1-3; D is possibly TRBD1 (5 bases). Trimming removed 3 bases at V and 8 bases at J, with 9 bases between. The CDR3 consists of 12 residues. Germline V gene sequence: CDR1 SGDLS, CDR2 YYNGEE. The CDR3 loop reads CASSGGAYTIYF. Here the CDR3 DNA reads TGTGCCAGCAGCGGCGGGGCCTACACCATATATTTT. The entire variable domain, with the rest obtained from reference TRBV9 and TRBJ1-3, is as follows: DSGVTQTPKHLITATGQRVTLRCSPRSGDLSVYWYQQSLDQGLQFLIQYYNGEERAKGNILERFSAQQFPDLHSELNLSSLELGDSALYFCASSGGAYTIYFGEGSWLTVV.

On this clone itself: At one end the junction does not follow the germline gene, possibly because of a read error. This chain connects TRBV11-1 to TRBJ1-2, with 9 bases fitting TRBD1. Germline-derived CDR1 and CDR2 are SGHAT and FQDESV (reference sequence). The CDR3 contains 12 residues. CDR3 protein: CASSGRQGGFSF. The CDR3, as DNA: TGTGCCAGCAGCGGGCGACAGGGGGGTTTCTCCTTC. Combining the CDR3 with reference TRBV11-1 and TRBJ1-2 gives the whole variable domain EAEVAQSPRYKITEKSQAVAFWCDPISGHATLYWYRQILGQGPELLVQFQDESVVDDSQLPKDRFSAERLKGVDSTLKIQPAELGDSAMYLCASSGRQGGFSFGSGTRLTVV.

This sequence joins TRBV12-5 and TRBJ2-1; D may be TRBD2 (6 bases). The CDR3 totals 15 residues. Germline V gives CDR1 LGHNT, CDR2 FRNRAP. Trimming cost V 7 bases and J 5 bases, with 18 bases left between them. The CDR3 sequence is CASAVRENRDNEQFF. CDR3 nucleotide sequence: TGTGCTAGTGCCGTACGGGAGAATCGGGACAATGAGCAGTTCTTC.

The chain carries TRBV27 and TRBJ1-1, with TRBD1 identical over 8 bases. V trimming: 5 bases; J trimming: 5 bases; junction bases outside the gene matches: 7. Per germline, CDR1 MNHEY and CDR2 SMNVEV (reference sequence). The CDR3 has 14 amino acids. CDR3 in amino acids: CASSERTGNTEAFF. CDR3 DNA: TGTGCCAGCAGTGAGAGGACAGGGAATACTGAAGCTTTCTTT.